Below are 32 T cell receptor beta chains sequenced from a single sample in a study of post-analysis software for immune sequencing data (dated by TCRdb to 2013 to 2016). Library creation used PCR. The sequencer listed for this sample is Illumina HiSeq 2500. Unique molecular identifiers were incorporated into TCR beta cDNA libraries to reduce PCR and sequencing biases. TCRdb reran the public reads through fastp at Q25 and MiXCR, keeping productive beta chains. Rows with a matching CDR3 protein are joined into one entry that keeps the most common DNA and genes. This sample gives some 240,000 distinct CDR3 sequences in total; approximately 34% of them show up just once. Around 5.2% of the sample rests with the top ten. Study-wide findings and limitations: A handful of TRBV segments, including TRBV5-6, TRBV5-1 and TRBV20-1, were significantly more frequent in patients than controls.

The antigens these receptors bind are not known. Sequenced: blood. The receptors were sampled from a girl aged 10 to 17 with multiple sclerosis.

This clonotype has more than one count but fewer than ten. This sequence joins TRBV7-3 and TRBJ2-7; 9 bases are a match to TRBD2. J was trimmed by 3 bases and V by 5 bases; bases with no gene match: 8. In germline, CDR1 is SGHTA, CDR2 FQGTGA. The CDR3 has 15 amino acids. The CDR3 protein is CASSPTGLADYEQYF. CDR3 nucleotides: TGTGCCAGCAGCCCAACGGGACTAGCCGACTACGAGCAGTACTTC.

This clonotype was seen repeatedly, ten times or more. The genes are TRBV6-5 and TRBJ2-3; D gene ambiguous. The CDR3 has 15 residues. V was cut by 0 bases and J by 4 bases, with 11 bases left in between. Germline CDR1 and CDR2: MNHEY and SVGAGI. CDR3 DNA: TGTGCCAGCAGTTACTCGCATCCCGTATCAGATACGCAGTATTTT. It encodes CASSYSHPVSDTQYF.

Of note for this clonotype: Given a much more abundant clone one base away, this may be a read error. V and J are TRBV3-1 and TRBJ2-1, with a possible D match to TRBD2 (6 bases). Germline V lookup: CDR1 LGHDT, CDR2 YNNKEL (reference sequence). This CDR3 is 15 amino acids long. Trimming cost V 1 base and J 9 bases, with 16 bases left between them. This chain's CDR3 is CASSQGGLTRAEQFF. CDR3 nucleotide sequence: TGTGCCAGCAGCCAAGGAGGACTAACCAGGGCTGAGCAGTTCTTC.

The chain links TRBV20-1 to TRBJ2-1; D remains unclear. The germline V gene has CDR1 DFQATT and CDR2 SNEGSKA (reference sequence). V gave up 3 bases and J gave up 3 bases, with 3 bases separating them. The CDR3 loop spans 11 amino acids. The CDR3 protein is CSASVYNEQFF. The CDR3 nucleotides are TGCAGTGCTAGTGTCTACAATGAGCAGTTCTTC.

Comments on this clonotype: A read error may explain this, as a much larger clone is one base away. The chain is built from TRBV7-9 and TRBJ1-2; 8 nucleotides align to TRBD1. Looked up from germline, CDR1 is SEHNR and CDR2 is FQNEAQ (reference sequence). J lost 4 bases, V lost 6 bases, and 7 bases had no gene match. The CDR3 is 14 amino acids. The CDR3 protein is CASSCQGAGYGYTF. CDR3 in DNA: TGTGCCAGCAGTTGCCAGGGGGCTGGCTATGGCTACACCTTC.

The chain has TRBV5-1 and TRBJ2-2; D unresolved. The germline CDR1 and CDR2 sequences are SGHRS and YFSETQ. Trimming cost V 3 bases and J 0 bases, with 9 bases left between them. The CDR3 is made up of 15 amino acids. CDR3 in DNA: TGCGCCAGCAGCTCCGGGCCTGCGAACACCGGGGAGCTGTTTTTT. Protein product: CASSSGPANTGELFF.

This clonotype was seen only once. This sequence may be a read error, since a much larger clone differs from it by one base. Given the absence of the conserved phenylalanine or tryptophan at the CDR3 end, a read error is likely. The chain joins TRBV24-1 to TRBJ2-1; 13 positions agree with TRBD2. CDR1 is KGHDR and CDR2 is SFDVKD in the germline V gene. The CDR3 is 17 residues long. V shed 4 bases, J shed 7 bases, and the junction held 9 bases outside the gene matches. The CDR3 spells CATSDTMGLAGFNEQFV. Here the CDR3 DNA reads TGTGCCACCAGTGACACCATGGGACTAGCGGGATTTAATGAGCAGTTCGTC.

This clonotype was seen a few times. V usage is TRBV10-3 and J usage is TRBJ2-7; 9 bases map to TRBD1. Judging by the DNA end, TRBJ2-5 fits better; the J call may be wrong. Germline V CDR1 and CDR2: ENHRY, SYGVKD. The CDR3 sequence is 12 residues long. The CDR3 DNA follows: TGTGCCATCAGGGGACAGGGTCAGACCCAGTACTTC. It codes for CAIRGQGQTQYF.

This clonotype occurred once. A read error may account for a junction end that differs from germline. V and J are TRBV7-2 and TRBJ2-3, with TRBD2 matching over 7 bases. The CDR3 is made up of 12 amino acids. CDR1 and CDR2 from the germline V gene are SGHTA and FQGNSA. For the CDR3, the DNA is TGTGCCAGCAGCTTACCGGCGGGAGAGGGATCTTTT. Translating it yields CASSLPAGEGSF.

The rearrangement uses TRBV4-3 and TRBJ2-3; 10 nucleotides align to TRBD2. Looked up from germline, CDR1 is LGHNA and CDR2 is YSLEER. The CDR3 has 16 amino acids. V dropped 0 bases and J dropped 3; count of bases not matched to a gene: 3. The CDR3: CASSQDSGGLTDTQYF. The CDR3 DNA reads TGCGCCAGCAGCCAAGATAGCGGGGGGTTAACAGATACGCAGTATTTT.

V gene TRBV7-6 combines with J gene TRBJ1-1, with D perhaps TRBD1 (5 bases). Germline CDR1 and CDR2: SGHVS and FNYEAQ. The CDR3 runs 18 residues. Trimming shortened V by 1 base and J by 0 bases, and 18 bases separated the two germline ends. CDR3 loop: CASSLGRGGPLMNTEAFF. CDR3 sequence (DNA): TGTGCCAGCAGCTTAGGGAGGGGAGGGCCCCTTATGAACACTGAAGCTTTCTTT.

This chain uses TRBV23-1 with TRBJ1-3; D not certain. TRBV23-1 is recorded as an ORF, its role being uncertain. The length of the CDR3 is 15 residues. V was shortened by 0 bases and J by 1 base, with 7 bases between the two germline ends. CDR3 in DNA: TGCGCCAGCAGTCAATCAAACCTTTCTGGAAACACCATATATTTT. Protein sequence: CASSQSNLSGNTIYF.

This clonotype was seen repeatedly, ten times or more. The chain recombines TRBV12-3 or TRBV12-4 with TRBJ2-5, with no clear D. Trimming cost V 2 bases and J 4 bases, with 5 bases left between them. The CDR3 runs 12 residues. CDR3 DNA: TGTGCCAGCAGTTTAATAGGAGAGACCCAGTACTTC. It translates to CASSLIGETQYF.

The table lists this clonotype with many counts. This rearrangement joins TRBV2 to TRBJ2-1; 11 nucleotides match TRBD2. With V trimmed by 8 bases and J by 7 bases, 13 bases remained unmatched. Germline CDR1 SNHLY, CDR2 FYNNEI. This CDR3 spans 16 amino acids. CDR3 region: CASHSISGGASNEQFF. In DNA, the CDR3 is TGTGCCAGCCATAGCATTAGCGGGGGGGCCTCGAATGAGCAGTTCTTC. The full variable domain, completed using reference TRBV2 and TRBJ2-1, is EPEVTQTPSHQVTQMGQEVILRCVPISNHLYFYWYRQILGQKVEFLVSFYNNEISEKSEIFDDQFSVERPDGSNFTLKIRSTKLEDSAMYFCASHSISGGASNEQFFGPGTRLTVL.

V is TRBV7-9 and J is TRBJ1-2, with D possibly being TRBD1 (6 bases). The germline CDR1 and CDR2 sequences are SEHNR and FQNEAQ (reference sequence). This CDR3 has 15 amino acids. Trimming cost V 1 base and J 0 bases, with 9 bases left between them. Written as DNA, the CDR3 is TGTGCCAGCAGCTTAGACAGGGAAGCTAACTATGGCTACACCTTC. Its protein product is CASSLDREANYGYTF.

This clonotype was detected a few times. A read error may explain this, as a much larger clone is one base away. The DNA for the CDR3 is TGTGCCAGCAGTTTAGTGCAAACTAGCGCAGATACGCAGTATTTT. Protein: CASSLVQTSADTQYF. The rearrangement links TRBV12-3 or TRBV12-4 to TRBJ2-3, with TRBD2 matching 7 bases. The V gene end was trimmed by 1 base and the J gene end by 4 bases; junction bases not matched to a gene: 5. The CDR3 runs to 15 residues.

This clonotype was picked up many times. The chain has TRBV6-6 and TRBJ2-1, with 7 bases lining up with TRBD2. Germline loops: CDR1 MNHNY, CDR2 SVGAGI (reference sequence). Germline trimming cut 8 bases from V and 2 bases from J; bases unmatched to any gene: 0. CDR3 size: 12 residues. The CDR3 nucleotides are TGTGCCAGCGGGGGGGCCTACAATGAGCAGTTCTTC. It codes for CASGGAYNEQFF.

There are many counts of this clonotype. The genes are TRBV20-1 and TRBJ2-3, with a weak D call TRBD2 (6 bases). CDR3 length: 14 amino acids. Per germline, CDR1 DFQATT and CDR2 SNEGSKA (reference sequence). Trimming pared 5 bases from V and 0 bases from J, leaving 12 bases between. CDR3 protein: CSASAAGSTDTQYF. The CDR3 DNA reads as TGCAGTGCTTCAGCAGCGGGCAGCACAGATACGCAGTATTTT.

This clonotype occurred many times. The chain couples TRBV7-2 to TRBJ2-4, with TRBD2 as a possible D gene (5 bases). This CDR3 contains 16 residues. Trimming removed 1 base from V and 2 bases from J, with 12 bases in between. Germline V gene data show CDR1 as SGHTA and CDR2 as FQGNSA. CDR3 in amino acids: CASSLGASSTKNIQYF. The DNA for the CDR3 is TGTGCCAGCAGCTTAGGGGCTAGCTCTACCAAAAACATTCAGTACTTC.

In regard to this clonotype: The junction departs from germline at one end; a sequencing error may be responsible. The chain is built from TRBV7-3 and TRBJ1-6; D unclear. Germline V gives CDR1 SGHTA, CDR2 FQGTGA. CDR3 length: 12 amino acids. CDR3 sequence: CAGSNYSSPLHF. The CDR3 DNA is TGTGCCGGCAGCAACTATAGTTCACCCCTCCACTTT.

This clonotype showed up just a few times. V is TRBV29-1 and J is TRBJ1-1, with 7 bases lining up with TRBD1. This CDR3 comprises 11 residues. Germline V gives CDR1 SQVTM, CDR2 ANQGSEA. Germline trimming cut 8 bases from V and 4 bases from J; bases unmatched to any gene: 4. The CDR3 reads CSLPGGTEAFF. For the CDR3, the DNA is TGCAGCCTCCCAGGGGGCACTGAAGCTTTCTTT.

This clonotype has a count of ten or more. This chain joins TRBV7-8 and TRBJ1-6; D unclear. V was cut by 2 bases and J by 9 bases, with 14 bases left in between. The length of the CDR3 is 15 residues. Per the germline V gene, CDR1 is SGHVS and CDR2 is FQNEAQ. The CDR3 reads CASSLFKGDGSPLHF. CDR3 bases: TGTGCCAGCAGCTTATTTAAGGGAGACGGTTCACCCCTCCACTTT.

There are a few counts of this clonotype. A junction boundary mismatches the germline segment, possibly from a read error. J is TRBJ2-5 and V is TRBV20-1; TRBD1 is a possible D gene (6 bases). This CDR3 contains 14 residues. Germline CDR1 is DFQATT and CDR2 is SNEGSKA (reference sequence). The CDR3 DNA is TGCGGTGCTAGGACAGAAAAAAACCAAGAGACCCAGTACTTC. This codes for CGARTEKNQETQYF.

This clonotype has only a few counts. The CDR3 DNA is TGCGCCAGCAGCCAAACCGGGACAGGGGGCGTCGGTCAGCCCCAGCATTTT. Translating gives CASSQTGTGGVGQPQHF. This chain uses TRBV4-1 with TRBJ1-5; 12 bases are shared with TRBD1. This CDR3 has 17 residues. Germline CDR1 is MGHRA and CDR2 is YSYEKL. Trimming at V came to 2 bases and at J to 6 bases, leaving 8 bases not matched to a gene.

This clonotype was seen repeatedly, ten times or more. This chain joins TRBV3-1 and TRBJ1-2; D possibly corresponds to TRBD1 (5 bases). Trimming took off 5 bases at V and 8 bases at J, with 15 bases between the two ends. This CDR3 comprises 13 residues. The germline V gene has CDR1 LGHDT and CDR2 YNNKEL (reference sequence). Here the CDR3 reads CASSDTGRLGYTF. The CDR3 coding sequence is TGTGCCAGCAGCGATACAGGCCGGTTGGGCTACACCTTC.

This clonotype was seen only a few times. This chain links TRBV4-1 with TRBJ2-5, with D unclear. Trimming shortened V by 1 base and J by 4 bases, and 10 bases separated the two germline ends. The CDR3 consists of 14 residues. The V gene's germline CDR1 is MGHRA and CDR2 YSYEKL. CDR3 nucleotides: TGCGCCAGCAGCCAAGTGCTGGGTAGAGAGACCCAGTACTTC. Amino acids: CASSQVLGRETQYF.

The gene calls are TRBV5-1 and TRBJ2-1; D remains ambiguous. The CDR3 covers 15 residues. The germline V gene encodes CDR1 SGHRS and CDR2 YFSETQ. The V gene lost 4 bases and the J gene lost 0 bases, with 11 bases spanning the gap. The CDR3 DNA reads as TGCGCCAGCAGCAAAGACACTGGCTCCTACAATGAGCAGTTCTTC. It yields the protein CASSKDTGSYNEQFF.

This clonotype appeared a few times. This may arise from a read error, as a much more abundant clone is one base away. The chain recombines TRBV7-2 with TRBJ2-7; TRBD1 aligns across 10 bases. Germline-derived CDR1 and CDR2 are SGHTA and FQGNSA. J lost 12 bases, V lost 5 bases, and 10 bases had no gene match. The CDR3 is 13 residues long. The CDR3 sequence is CASSLRRGQGSYF. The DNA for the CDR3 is TGTGCCAGCAGCCTCCGTAGGGGACAGGGGTCGTACTTC.

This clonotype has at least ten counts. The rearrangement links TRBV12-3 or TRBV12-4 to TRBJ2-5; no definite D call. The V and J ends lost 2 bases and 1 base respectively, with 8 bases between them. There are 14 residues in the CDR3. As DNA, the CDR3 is TGTGCCAGCAGTTTAAGGGCTACCCAAGAGACCCAGTACTTC. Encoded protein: CASSLRATQETQYF.

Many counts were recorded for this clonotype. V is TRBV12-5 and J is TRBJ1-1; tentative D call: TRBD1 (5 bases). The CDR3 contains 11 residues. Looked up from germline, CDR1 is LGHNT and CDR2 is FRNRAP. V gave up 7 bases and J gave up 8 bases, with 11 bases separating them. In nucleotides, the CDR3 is TGTGCTAGTGCCCTGGGGACGGAAGCTTTCTTT. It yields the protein CASALGTEAFF.

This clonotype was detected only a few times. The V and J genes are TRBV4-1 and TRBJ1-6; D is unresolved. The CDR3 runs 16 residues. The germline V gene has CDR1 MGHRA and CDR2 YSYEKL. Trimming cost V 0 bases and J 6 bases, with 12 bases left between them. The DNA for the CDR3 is TGCGCCAGCAGCCAAGATCGATTCATAGGTAATTCACCCCTCCACTTT. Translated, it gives CASSQDRFIGNSPLHF.

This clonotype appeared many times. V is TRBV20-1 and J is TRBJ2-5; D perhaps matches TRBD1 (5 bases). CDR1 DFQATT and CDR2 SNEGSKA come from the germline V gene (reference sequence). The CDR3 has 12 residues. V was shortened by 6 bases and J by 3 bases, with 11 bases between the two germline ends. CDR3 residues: CSAPGAEETQYF. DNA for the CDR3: TGCAGTGCCCCTGGGGCGGAAGAGACCCAGTACTTC.